The table lists the clone carrying this T cell receptor (beta chain) with a few counts. This record belongs to a study of sequential checkpoint blockade in melanoma. The repertoire was sequenced with immunoSEQ multiplex PCR; TCRdb's copy has only in-frame clones and lacks some. The table shows 600 or so clones, with roughly a quarter occurring only once. The treatment was: randomized to nivolumab then ipilimumab (arm A) or the reverse (arm B). The receptor was isolated from a human donor with melanoma. Here the sequenced sample was tumor tissue (inferred from file names), taken from a patient given nivolumab and ipilimumab in sequence.

The CDR3 loop is CASVLGKWFEAFF. The CDR3 region has the DNA TGTGCCAGCGTCCTGGGGAAGTGGTTTGAAGCTTTCTTT. The V and J genes are TRBV6-8 and TRBJ1-1; D not resolved. V was clipped by 8 bases and J by 7 bases, with 17 bases between them. Germline V gene lookup returns CDR1 MNHGY and CDR2 SAAAGT. The CDR3 contains 13 residues.